Sequencing of this T cell receptor beta chain was carried out in a study of metastatic and nonmetastatic thyroid tumors. Study outcomes and limitations: Benign nodules were reported to have significantly lower TCR beta diversity than malignant thyroid tumors, in blood and tumor.

TCRdb recomputed clones from the PCR reads via MiXCR. This table holds about 34,000 clones, around a sixth found once. Nobody among the patients had been given any treatment before thyroid surgery. Trimming removed 0 bases from V and 1 base from J, with 15 bases in between. Germline CDR1 and CDR2: DFQATT and SNEGSKA (reference sequence). The CDR3 has 16 residues. This clone is medium-sized by share. The antigen is unknown. Sequencing input: blood. J is TRBJ1-1 and V is TRBV20-1; D uncertain. The TCR was taken from a female donor with papillary thyroid cancer or a benign thyroid nodule (not recorded which). Some clones in this sample may be carry-over from other donors' samples. The CDR3 spells CSARDSERGPNTEAFF. The CDR3, as DNA: TGCAGTGCTAGAGATAGTGAGAGAGGGCCGAACACTGAAGCTTTCTTT.